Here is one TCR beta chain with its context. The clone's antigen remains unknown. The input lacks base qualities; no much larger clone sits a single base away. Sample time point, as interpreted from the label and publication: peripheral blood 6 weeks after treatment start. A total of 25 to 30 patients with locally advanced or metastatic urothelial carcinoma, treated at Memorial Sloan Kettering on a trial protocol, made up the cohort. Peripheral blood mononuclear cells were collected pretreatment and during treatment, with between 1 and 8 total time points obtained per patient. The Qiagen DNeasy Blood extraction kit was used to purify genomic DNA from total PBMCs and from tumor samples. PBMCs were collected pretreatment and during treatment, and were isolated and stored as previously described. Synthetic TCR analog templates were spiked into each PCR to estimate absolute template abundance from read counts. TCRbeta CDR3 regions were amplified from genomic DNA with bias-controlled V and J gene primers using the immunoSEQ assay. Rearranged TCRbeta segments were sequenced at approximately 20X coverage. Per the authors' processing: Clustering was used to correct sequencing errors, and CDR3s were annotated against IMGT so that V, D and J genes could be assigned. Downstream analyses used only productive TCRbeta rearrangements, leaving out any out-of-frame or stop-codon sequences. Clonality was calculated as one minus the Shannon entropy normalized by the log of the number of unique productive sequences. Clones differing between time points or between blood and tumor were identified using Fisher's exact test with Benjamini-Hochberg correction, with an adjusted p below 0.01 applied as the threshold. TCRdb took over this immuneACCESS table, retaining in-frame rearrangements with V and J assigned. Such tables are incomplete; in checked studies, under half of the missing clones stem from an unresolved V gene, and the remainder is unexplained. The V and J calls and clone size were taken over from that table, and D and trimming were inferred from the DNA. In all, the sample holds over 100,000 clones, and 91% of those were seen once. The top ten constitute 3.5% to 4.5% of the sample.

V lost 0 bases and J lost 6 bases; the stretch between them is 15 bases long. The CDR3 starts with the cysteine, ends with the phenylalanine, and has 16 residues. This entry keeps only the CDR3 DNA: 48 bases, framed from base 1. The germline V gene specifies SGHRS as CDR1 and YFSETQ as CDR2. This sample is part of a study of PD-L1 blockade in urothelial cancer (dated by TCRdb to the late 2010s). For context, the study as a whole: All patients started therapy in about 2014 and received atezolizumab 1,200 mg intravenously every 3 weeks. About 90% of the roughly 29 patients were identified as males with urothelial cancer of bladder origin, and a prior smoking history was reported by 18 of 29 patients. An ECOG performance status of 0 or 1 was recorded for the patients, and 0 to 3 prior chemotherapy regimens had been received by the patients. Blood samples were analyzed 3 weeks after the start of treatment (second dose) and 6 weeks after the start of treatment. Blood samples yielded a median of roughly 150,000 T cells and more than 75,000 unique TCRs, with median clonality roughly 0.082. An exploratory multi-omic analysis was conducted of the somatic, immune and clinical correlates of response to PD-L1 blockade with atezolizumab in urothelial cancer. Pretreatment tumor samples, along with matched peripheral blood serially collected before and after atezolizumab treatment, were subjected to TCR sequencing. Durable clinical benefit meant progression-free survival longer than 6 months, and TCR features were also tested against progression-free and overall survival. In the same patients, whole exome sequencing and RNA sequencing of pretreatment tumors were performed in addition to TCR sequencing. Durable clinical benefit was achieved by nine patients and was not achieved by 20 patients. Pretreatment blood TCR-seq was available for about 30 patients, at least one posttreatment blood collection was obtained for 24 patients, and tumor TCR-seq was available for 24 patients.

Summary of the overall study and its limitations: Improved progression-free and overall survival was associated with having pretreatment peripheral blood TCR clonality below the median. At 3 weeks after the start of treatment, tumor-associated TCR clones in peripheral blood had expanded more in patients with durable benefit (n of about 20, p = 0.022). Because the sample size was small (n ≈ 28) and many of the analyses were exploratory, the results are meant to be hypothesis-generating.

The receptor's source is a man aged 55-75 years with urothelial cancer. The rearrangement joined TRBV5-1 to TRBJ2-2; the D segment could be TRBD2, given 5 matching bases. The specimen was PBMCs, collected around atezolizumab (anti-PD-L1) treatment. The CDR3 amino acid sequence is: CASSLATEVSAGELFF. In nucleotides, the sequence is TGCGCCAGCAGCTTGGCCACAGAAGTTAGCGCCGGGGAGCTGTTTTTT.